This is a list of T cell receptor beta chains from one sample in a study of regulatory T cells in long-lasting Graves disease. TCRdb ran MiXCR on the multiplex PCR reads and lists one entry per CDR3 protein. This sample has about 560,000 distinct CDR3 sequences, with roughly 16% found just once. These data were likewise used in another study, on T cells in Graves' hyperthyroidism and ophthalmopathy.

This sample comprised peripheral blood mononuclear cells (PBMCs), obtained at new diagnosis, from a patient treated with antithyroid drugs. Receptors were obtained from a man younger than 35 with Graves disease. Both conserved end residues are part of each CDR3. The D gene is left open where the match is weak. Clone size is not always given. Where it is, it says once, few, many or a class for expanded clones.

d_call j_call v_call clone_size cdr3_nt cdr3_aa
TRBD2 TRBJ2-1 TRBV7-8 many TGTGCCAGCAGCCCAACTCGTCCGGGACTAGGACCCAATGAGCAGTTCTTC CASSPTRPGLGPNEQFF
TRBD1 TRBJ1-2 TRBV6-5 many TGTGCCAGCAGTTACTCGATGACAGGGGGCAATGGCTACACCTTC CASSYSMTGGNGYTF
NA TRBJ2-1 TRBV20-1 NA TGCAGTGCTAGAGAGACTAATGAGCAGTTCTTC CSARETNEQFF
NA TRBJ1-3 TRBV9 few TGTGCCAGCAGCATCTCCGCTGTCTCTGGAAACACCATATATTTT CASSISAVSGNTIYF
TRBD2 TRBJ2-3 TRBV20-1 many TGCAGTGCTCTCCTAGCGGGAGCCCCGGGTTCGCAGTATTTT CSALLAGAPGSQYF
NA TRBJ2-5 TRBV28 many TGTGCCAGCAGGACGTTTGGGGAGACCCAGTACTTC CASRTFGETQYF
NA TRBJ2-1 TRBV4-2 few TGTGCCAGCAGCCAAGGACAGTCTCGAGGCGGTGAGCAGTTCTTC CASSQGQSRGGEQFF
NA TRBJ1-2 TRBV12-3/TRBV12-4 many TGTGCCAGCAGTTTTTCGCGGGAGAACTATGGCTACACCTTC CASSFSRENYGYTF
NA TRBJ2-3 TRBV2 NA TGTGCCAGCCCCGGCCAGCCCACAGATACGCAGTATTTT CASPGQPTDTQYF
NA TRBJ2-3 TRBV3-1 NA TGTGCCAGCAGCCACCCTTCCGCCGGGACACCCGATATGGATACGCAGTATTTT CASSHPSAGTPDMDTQYF
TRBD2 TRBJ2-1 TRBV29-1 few TGCAGCGTTGATGAGAGACTAGCCGACAATGAGCAGTTCTTC CSVDERLADNEQFF
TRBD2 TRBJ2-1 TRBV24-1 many TGTGCCACCAGTGACGGGACTAGCGGTTACAATGAGCAGTTCTTC CATSDGTSGYNEQFF
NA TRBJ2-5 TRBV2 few TGTGCCAGCAGTGATTCTGGGGCGGGGCAAGAGACCCAGTACTTC CASSDSGAGQETQYF
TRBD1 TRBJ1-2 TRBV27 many TGTGCCAGCAGTCCCGACTGGGGTTCAGGGGGCGGCTACACCTTC CASSPDWGSGGGYTF
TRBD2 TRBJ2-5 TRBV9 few TGTGCCAGCAGCGCCGGGGCGGGAGTACTGCCCCCGGAGACCCAGTACTTC CASSAGAGVLPPETQYF
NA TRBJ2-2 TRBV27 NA TGTGCCAGCAGCCCCTTTGGTGTGGGGAACACCGGGGAGCTGTTTTTT CASSPFGVGNTGELFF
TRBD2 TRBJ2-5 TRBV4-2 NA TGTGCCAGCAGCCAAGATGAGGTCCTAGCGGGAGGCAACCAAGAGACCCAGTACTTC CASSQDEVLAGGNQETQYF
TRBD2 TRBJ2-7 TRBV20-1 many TGCAGTGCTAGAGTCTCGCGGGAGGGCTCCTACGAGCAGTACTTC CSARVSREGSYEQYF
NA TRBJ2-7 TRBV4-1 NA TGCGCCAGCAGCCAAGTTCAGGGGAACTACGAGCAGTACTTC CASSQVQGNYEQYF
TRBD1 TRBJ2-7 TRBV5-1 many TGCGCCAGCAGCTTAGACAGGGGGCACGAGCAGTACTTC CASSLDRGHEQYF
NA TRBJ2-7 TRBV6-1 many TGTGCCAGCAGTGAGGGGTGGCACACCTACGAGCAGTACTTC CASSEGWHTYEQYF
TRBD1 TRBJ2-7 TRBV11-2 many TGTGCCAGCAGCTTAGGTAAAGGGACAGGGTCCTACGAGCAGTACTTC CASSLGKGTGSYEQYF
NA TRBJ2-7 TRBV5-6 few TGTGCCAGCAGCTTGGAGGCGGCGGGAGAGCAGTACTTC CASSLEAAGEQYF
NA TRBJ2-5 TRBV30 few TGTGCCTGTGCTGGGGTTGAGGAGACCCAGTACTTC CACAGVEETQYF
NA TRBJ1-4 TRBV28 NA TGTGCCAGCAGTGTGGACAGCACAACTAATGAAAAACTGTTTTTT CASSVDSTTNEKLFF
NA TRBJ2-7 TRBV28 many TGTGCCAGCAGTTCTCTGACTAATCTCGAGCAGTACTTC CASSSLTNLEQYF
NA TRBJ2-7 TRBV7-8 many TGTGCCAGCAGCCCGCTCGGGCGGAGCGCTGGTTACGAGCAGTACTTC CASSPLGRSAGYEQYF
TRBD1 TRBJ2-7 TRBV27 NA TGTGCCAGCAGTTCCCGGGACAGGGGCTACGAGCGGTACTTC CASSSRDRGYERYF
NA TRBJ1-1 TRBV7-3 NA TGTGCCAGCAGCTCGGGCCGGGGCTGGCGAGCTTTCTTT CASSSGRGWRAFF
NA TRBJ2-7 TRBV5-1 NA TGCGCCAGCAGCTTGGAACAGGGAGGGGGCTACGAGCAGTACTTC CASSLEQGGGYEQYF
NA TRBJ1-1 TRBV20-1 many TGCAGTGTCGGGACTCCCTCCATGAACACTGAAGCTTTCTTT CSVGTPSMNTEAFF
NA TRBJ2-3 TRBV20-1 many TGCAGTGCAAGAGGGGGGATCAGCACAGATACGCAGTATTTT CSARGGISTDTQYF
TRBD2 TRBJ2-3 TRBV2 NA TGTGCCGGCGGCGGGACTAGCGGGAGCCCAGATACGCAGTATTTT CAGGGTSGSPDTQYF
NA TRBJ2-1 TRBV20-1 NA TGCAGTGCTAGGGACTTTTTGGAGGACTACAATGAGCAGTTCTTC CSARDFLEDYNEQFF
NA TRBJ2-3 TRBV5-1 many TGCGCCAGCAGCGCGGGACAATTGACAGATACGCAGTATTTT CASSAGQLTDTQYF
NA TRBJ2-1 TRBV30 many TGTGCCTGGACAAAGTACAATGAGCAGTTCTTC CAWTKYNEQFF
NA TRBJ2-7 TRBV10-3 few TGTGCCATCAGTGCAAGGGCAAGATACGAGCAGTACTTC CAISARARYEQYF
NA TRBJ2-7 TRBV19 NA TGTGCCAGTAGTCCCGGGATGGGTTCCTACGAGCAGTACTTC CASSPGMGSYEQYF
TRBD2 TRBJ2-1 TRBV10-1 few TGCGCCAGCAGTGAGTCGTTACCCGGCGGGGGACGTGATGAGCAGTTCTTC CASSESLPGGGRDEQFF
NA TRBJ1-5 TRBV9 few TGTGCCAGCAGCGTAGAGGTTCGGCCTCCCAATCAGCCCCAGCATTTT CASSVEVRPPNQPQHF
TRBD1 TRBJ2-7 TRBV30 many TGTGCCTGGAGTACGACAGGGTTCGGCGAGCAGTACTTC CAWSTTGFGEQYF